The subject of this entry is one TCR beta chain. TCRdb reanalyzed the 5' RACE reads, giving one entry per CDR3 protein sequence and no DNA. This sample's table reports fewer than 550,000 distinct CDR3 sequences. Germline V gives CDR1 DFQATT, CDR2 SNEGSKA (reference sequence). This CDR3 contains 11 residues. These data belong to a study of monozygotic twins with inflammatory bowel disease. The sample comprised blood. This receptor was obtained from a human donor with ulcerative colitis or Crohn's disease, or a healthy co-twin of an affected twin (not recorded which). This rearrangement joins TRBV20-1 to TRBJ2-5; the TCRdb call, TRBD1, lacks DNA for checking. The CDR3 spells CSAPRAETQYF.